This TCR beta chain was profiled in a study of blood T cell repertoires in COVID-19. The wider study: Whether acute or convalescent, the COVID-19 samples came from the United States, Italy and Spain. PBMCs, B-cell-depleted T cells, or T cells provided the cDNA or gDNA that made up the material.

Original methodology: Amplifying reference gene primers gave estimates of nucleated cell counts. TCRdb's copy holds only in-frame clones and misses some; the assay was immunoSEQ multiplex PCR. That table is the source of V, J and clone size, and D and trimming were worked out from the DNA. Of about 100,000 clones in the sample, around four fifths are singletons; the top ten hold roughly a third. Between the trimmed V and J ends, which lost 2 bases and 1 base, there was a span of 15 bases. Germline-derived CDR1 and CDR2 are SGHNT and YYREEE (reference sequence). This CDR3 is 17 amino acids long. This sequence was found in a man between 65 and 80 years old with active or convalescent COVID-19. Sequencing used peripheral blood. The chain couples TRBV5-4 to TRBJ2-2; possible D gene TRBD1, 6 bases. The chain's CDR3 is CASSFSQGPMNTGELFF. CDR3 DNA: TGTGCCAGCAGCTTCAGTCAGGGGCCAATGAACACCGGGGAGCTGTTTTTT.